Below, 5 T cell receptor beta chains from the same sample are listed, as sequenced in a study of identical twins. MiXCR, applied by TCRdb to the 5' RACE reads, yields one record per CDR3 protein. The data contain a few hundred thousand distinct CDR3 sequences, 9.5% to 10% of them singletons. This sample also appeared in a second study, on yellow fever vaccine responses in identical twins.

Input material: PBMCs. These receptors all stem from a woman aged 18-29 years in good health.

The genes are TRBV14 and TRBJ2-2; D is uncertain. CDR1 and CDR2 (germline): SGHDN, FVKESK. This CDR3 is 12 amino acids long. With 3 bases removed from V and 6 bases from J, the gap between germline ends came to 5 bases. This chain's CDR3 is CASSHSAGELFF. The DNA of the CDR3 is TGTGCCAGCAGCCACAGTGCCGGGGAGCTGTTTTTT. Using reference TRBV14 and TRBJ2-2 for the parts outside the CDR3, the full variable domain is EAGVTQFPSHSVIEKGQTVTLRCDPISGHDNLYWYRRVMGKEIKFLLHFVKESKQDESGMPNNRFLAERTGGTYSTLKVQPAELEDSGVYFCASSHSAGELFFGEGSRLTVL.

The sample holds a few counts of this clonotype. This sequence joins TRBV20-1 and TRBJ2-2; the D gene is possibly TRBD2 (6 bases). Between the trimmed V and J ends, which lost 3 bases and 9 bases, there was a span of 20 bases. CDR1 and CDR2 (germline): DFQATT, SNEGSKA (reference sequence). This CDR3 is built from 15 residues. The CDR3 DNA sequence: TGCAGTGCTAGTCCTCGCCGGGGGTTTAGCAGGGAGCTGTTTTTT. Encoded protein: CSASPRRGFSRELFF.

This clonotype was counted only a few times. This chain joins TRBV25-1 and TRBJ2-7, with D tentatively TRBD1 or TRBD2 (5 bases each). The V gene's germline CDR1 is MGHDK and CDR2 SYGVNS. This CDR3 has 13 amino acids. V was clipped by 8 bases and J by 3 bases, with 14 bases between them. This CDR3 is CASGSRGYYEQYF. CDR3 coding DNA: TGTGCCAGCGGCAGCCGGGGCTACTACGAGCAGTACTTC.

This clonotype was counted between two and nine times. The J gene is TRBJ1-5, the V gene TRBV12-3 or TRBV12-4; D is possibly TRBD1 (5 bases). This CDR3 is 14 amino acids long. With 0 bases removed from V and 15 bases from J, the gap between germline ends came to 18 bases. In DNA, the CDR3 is TGTGCCAGCAGTTTAGCGGGTGGGGGGACGCCTCTGCATTTT. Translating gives CASSLAGGGTPLHF.

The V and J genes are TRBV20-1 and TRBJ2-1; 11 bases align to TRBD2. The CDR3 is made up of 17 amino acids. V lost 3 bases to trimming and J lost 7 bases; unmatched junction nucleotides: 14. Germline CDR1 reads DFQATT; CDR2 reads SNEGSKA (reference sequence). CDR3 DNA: TGCAGTGCTAGTCCTCCACTAGCGGGAGTGTTGGTAAATGAGCAGTTCTTC. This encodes CSASPPLAGVLVNEQFF.